The clone carrying this T cell receptor (beta chain) appeared a few times. Its cognate antigen is unknown. This sample was taken from a study of early T cells in non-severe SARS-CoV-2 infection. Study-wide background: Sequencing used unsorted whole-blood bulk RNA, so chains lack pairing.

The library protocol tagged individual cDNA molecules with unique molecular identifiers. TCRdb used MiXCR to reprocess the 5' RACE reads, holding one entry per CDR3 protein. The table records roughly 77,000 distinct CDR3 sequences, approximately 12% of them present only once. Per the germline V gene, CDR1 is SGHRS and CDR2 is YFSETQ. Trimming pared 1 base from V and 6 bases from J, leaving 10 bases between. The CDR3 is 13 residues long. General observations from the study: Database matching using VDJdb favored anti-spike CD8 responses, with private and CD4 specificities left missing.

This sequence was found in an adult who was a healthcare worker with PCR-confirmed SARS-CoV-2 infection or an uninfected control (not recorded which). V is TRBV5-1 and J is TRBJ1-1; D is unresolved. Material for sequencing was whole blood. Here the CDR3 DNA reads TGCGCCAGCAGCTTGAAAGAGAAATCTGAAGCTTTCTTT. As protein: CASSLKEKSEAFF.